This TCR beta chain was retrieved from a study of blood T cell repertoires in COVID-19. Overall study: Acute-phase and convalescent COVID-19 samples originated in the United States, Italy and Spain. T cells, B-cell-depleted T cells, or PBMCs provided the cDNA or gDNA that served as material.

Under the authors' procedure: Estimated nucleated cell counts came from reference gene primer amplification. Data came from immunoSEQ multiplex PCR; TCRdb stores just in-frame clones and leaves some out. That table gives V, J and clone size, and the DNA gave D and trimming. The table shows tens of thousands of clones, with roughly nine tenths occurring only once. Sequences were obtained from peripheral blood. This clonotype was sampled from an elderly man in a cohort sampled during active COVID-19.

CDR3 DNA: TGCGCCAGCAGCTTACCGACAGGGGCCGGATCCGAGCAGTACTTC. As protein: CASSLPTGAGSEQYF. The chain uses TRBV5-1 and TRBJ2-7; 8 nucleotides line up with TRBD1. Germline V gene lookup returns CDR1 SGHRS and CDR2 YFSETQ. This CDR3 has 15 residues. The junction had 10 bases not matched to a gene; V was cut back by 2 bases and J by 6 bases.